This entry concerns a single T cell receptor (beta chain). This specimen includes other DNA sequences encoding the same CDR3. This specimen belongs to a study of blood T cell repertoires in COVID-19. Looking at the study overall: Samples came from the United States, Italy and Spain, spanning acute and convalescent COVID-19.

TCRdb keeps only in-frame clones here, not all; method: immunoSEQ multiplex PCR. The sample comprises about 480,000 clones, 88% of which are singletons, and 1.5% to 2% rests with the top ten. The receptor's source is a woman in her thirties or forties who had recovered from COVID-19. Sequencing was done on a sample of PBMCs or T cells enriched from blood (not recorded which).

CDR3 region: CASSLSWAAQETQYF. The CDR3 nucleotides are TGTGCCAGCAGTTTATCGTGGGCAGCACAAGAGACCCAGTACTTC. This chain connects TRBV27 to TRBJ2-5; D gene uncertain. This CDR3 is 15 amino acids long. Germline V CDR1 and CDR2: MNHEY, SMNVEV (reference sequence). With 0 bases removed from V and 2 bases from J, the gap between germline ends came to 10 bases.